A single T cell receptor (beta chain) is shown here with its context. This specimen belongs to a study of CD8+ T cells in alopecia areata. Extracted RNA was reverse transcribed into cDNA, the sequencing template. The repertoire was sequenced with immunoSEQ multiplex PCR; TCRdb's copy has only in-frame clones and lacks some. Among over 90,000 clones, about 60% were seen once, and the ten largest hold more than 8%. V lost 4 bases, J lost 4 bases, and 8 bases lay in between. The CDR3 runs 12 residues. In germline, CDR1 is SGHTA, CDR2 FQGNSA. The chain links TRBV7-2 to TRBJ2-7; D is unclear. This clonotype was obtained from a human donor in good health. What was sequenced was CD4+ T cells sorted from blood. CDR3 nucleotides: TGTGCCAGCAGCTCGACCCGTTACGAGCAGTACTTC. This codes for CASSSTRYEQYF.